The 16 T cell receptor beta chains reported below all come from one sample, sequenced in a study of cytomegalovirus exposure and HLA in healthy donors. The primer mix had 60 Vbeta and 13 Jbeta primers. This table comes from immunoSEQ multiplex PCR, and its TCRdb copy is limited to in-frame clones, with some not included. The sample table sets out around 74,000 clones. Sequences were obtained from PBMCs. The receptor set was obtained from a man in his thirties or forties in good health and CMV-seronegative.

The genes are TRBV2 and TRBJ1-1; D gene unclear. This CDR3 is 14 amino acids long. V was shortened by 4 bases and J by 5 bases, with 14 bases between the two germline ends. Germline V gives CDR1 SNHLY, CDR2 FYNNEI. The CDR3 coding sequence is TGTGCCAGCAGTGTGGAGTCAAGAGGGACTGAAGCTTTCTTT. Translated, it gives CASSVESRGTEAFF.

This chain joins TRBV28 and TRBJ1-2, with TRBD1 identical over 7 bases. This CDR3 comprises 18 residues. CDR1 is MDHEN and CDR2 is SYDVKM in the germline V gene. The V and J ends lost 4 bases and 0 bases, in that order; junction bases with no gene match: 14. The CDR3 is CASSSTAWGDRSNYGYTF. In nucleotides, the CDR3 is TGTGCCAGCAGTTCAACCGCTTGGGGGGACAGATCTAACTATGGCTACACCTTC.

V is TRBV6-4 and J is TRBJ2-3, with D perhaps matching TRBD1 (5 bases). Trimming shortened V by 6 bases and J by 0 bases, and 13 bases separated the two germline ends. Germline CDR1 is MRHNA and CDR2 is SNTAGT. The CDR3 length is 15 residues. CDR3 protein: CASSPGQRSTDTQYF. Written as DNA, the CDR3 is TGTGCCAGCAGCCCCGGACAACGTAGCACAGATACGCAGTATTTT.

This chain links TRBV5-4 with TRBJ2-7, with 12 bases that match TRBD2. In germline, CDR1 is SGHNT, CDR2 YYREEE (reference sequence). The CDR3 is made up of 17 amino acids. V dropped 5 bases and J dropped 0; count of bases not matched to a gene: 9. CDR3 sequence (DNA): TGTGCCAGCAGAAAGTCGACTAGCGGGGGAAGCTCCTACGAGCAGTACTTC. Amino acid sequence: CASRKSTSGGSSYEQYF.

The chain has TRBV5-8 and TRBJ2-7, with D perhaps matching TRBD1 (6 bases). Deletions cut 7 bases from V and 5 bases from J, with 16 bases between. From germline, CDR1 is SGHTS and CDR2 YDEGEE. This CDR3 spans 13 amino acids. The CDR3 DNA sequence: TGTGCCAGCTCCGTGCCCAACAGGGACGAGCAGTACTTC. Protein: CASSVPNRDEQYF. The full variable domain, with the rest looked up from reference TRBV5-8 and TRBJ2-7, is EAGVTQSPTHLIKTRGQQATLRCSPISGHTSVYWYQQALGLGLQFLLWYDEGEERNRGNFPPRFSGRQFPNYSSELNVNALELEDSALYLCASSVPNRDEQYFGPGTRLTVT.

CDR3 protein: CSGRDGQNTQYF. CDR3 sequence (DNA): TGCAGCGGCCGGGATGGGCAAAATACGCAGTATTTT. The chain recombines TRBV29-1 with TRBJ2-3, with D possibly matching TRBD2 (5 bases). This CDR3 region has 12 residues. Germline loops: CDR1 SQVTM, CDR2 ANQGSEA. V lost 7 bases, J lost 7 bases, and 15 bases lay in between.

The rearrangement links TRBV4-2 to TRBJ1-2; TRBD1 matches at 8 bases. Germline assignment: CDR1 LGHNA and CDR2 YNFKEQ. The V segment lost 4 bases and the J segment 1 base; nucleotides outside the gene matches: 5. The CDR3 spans 15 residues. The CDR3 DNA follows: TGTGCCAGCAGCCCCGGACAGGGCGGTAACTATGGCTACACCTTC. Protein product: CASSPGQGGNYGYTF.

The gene calls are TRBV9 and TRBJ2-3, with 10 bases fitting TRBD1. CDR1 is SGDLS and CDR2 is YYNGEE in the germline V gene. After removal of 0 bases from V and 4 bases from J, the junction contained 5 bases not matched to a gene. This CDR3 region has 16 residues. In DNA form, the CDR3 reads TGTGCCAGCAGCGTAGGAGGGACAGGGGTAGCAGATACGCAGTATTTT. Encoded protein: CASSVGGTGVADTQYF. Supplemented by reference TRBV9 and TRBJ2-3, the full variable domain reads DSGVTQTPKHLITATGQRVTLRCSPRSGDLSVYWYQQSLDQGLQFLIQYYNGEERAKGNILERFSAQQFPDLHSELNLSSLELGDSALYFCASSVGGTGVADTQYFGPGTRLTVL.

The V call is TRBV10-3, the J call TRBJ2-2; TRBD1 matches 7 bases. Trimming removed 4 bases from V and 3 bases from J; junction bases left unmatched: 5. Germline V lookup: CDR1 ENHRY, CDR2 SYGVKD. This CDR3 contains 15 residues. CDR3 amino acids: CAISVRGQDTGELFF. Written as DNA, the CDR3 is TGTGCCATCAGTGTGAGGGGGCAGGACACCGGGGAGCTGTTTTTT.

This sequence joins TRBV10-3 and TRBJ2-1; 9 nucleotides match TRBD2. CDR3 length: 17 residues. J lost 6 bases, V lost 1 base, and 10 bases had no gene match. In germline, CDR1 is ENHRY, CDR2 SYGVKD. The chain's CDR3 is CAISEFSSGSPANEQFF. CDR3 DNA sequence: TGTGCCATCAGTGAGTTCAGTAGCGGGAGTCCAGCCAATGAGCAGTTCTTC.

The chain has TRBV4-2 and TRBJ1-5, with 11 bases lining up with TRBD1. From germline, CDR1 is LGHNA and CDR2 YNFKEQ. This CDR3 has 16 amino acids. J was trimmed by 5 bases and V by 4 bases; bases with no gene match: 7. CDR3 amino acids: CASSPIGQGADQPQHF. In DNA, the CDR3 is TGTGCCAGCAGCCCGATCGGACAGGGGGCGGATCAGCCCCAGCATTTT.

This chain uses TRBV28 with TRBJ1-3, with TRBD1 matching 8 bases. The CDR3 is made up of 15 amino acids. CDR1 is MDHEN and CDR2 is SYDVKM in the germline V gene. Germline trimming cut 6 bases from V and 5 bases from J; bases unmatched to any gene: 9. For the CDR3, the DNA is TGTGCCAGCAGCCCAGGGGGCATTGGGAGAAACACCATATATTTT. Its translation is CASSPGGIGRNTIYF.

V gene TRBV4-2 combines with J gene TRBJ2-2; TRBD2 agrees at 9 bases. J was trimmed by 3 bases and V by 5 bases; bases with no gene match: 10. CDR3 length: 17 residues. Germline V gene data show CDR1 as LGHNA and CDR2 as YNFKEQ. CDR3 amino acids: CASSLQSGRLYTGELFF. The CDR3, as DNA: TGTGCCAGCAGCTTACAGAGCGGGAGGCTCTACACCGGGGAGCTGTTTTTT.

This chain uses TRBV5-1 with TRBJ1-2; 10 nucleotides match TRBD1. From germline, CDR1 is SGHRS and CDR2 YFSETQ. The J segment lost 7 bases and the V segment lost 4 bases, leaving 10 bases of the junction unmatched. The CDR3 has 15 amino acids. Written as DNA, the CDR3 is TGCGCCAGCAGCACAGGACAGGGGGGTTTCGGTGGCTACACCTTC. It yields the protein CASSTGQGGFGGYTF.

V is TRBV6-5 and J is TRBJ2-5; weak D call: TRBD2 (5 bases). V was clipped by 2 bases and J by 3 bases, with 10 bases between them. The CDR3 has 14 amino acids. Germline V gene data show CDR1 as MNHEY and CDR2 as SVGAGI. The CDR3 reads CASSYAGLKETQYF. The CDR3 coding sequence is TGTGCCAGCAGTTACGCCGGACTTAAAGAGACCCAGTACTTC.

V and J are TRBV4-1 and TRBJ2-5; D perhaps matches TRBD1 (5 bases). The J call is in doubt because the DNA end fits TRBJ2-7 better. The CDR3 is made up of 15 amino acids. From germline, CDR1 is MGHRA and CDR2 YSYEKL. CDR3 in amino acids: CASSQVRAGAYEQYF. CDR3 nucleotides: TGCGCCAGCAGCCAAGTCAGGGCAGGAGCTTACGAGCAGTACTTC.